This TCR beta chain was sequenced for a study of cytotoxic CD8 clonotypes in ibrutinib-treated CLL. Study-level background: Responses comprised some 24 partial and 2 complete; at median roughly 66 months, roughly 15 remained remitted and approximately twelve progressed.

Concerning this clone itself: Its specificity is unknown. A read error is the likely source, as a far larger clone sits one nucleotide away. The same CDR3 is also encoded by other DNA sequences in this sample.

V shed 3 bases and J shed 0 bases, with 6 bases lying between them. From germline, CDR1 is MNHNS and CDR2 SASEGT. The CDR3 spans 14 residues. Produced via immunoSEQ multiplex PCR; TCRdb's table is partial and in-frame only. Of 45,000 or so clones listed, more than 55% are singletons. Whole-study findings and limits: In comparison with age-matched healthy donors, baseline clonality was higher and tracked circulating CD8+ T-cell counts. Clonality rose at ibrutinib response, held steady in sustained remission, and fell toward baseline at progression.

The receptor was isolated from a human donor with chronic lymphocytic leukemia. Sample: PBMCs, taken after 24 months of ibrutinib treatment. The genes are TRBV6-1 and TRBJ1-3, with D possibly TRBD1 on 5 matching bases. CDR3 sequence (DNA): TGTGCCAGCAGTGACGGGGCCTCTGGAAACACCATATATTTT. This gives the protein CASSDGASGNTIYF.